Listed here are 26 T cell receptor beta chains from one sample, sequenced in a study of spatial heterogeneity in lung cancer. MiXCR, run by TCRdb on the 5' RACE reads, gives a single entry per CDR3 protein. The profile shows around 11,000 distinct CDR3 sequences, more than 3% of them singletons. Time point indicated: sample taken at primary tumor resection. The material sequenced was PBMCs, taken at surgery. These receptor sequences come from a female donor with early-stage non-small cell lung cancer.

This clonotype was detected many times. The chain links TRBV20-1 to TRBJ2-1; 8 bases are a match to TRBD2. Germline V CDR1 and CDR2: DFQATT, SNEGSKA (reference sequence). The CDR3 spans 12 residues. V dropped 3 bases and J dropped 9; count of bases not matched to a gene: 4. CDR3 residues: CSASPTSGEQFF. For the CDR3, the DNA is TGCAGTGCTAGCCCTACTAGCGGTGAGCAGTTCTTC.

Ten or more counts support this clonotype. V and J are TRBV4-3 and TRBJ2-1; D possibly corresponds to TRBD2 (7 bases). Per germline, CDR1 LGHNA and CDR2 YSLEER. Trimming stripped 0 bases from V and 10 bases from J, with 13 bases between. The CDR3 consists of 14 residues. As DNA, the CDR3 is TGCGCCAGCAGCCAAGAGCGGGGGCGCAGGGAGCAGTTCTTC. Amino acids: CASSQERGRREQFF.

This clonotype was counted at least ten times. This chain's CDR3 is CASSLEGRGYEQYF. The CDR3 nucleotides are TGTGCCAGCAGCTTGGAAGGCAGGGGTTACGAGCAGTACTTC. The rearrangement joins TRBV5-5 to TRBJ2-7; maybe TRBD1 (6 bases). CDR1 is SGHKS and CDR2 is YYEKEE in the germline V gene (reference sequence). Trimming pared 0 bases from V and 4 bases from J, leaving 11 bases between. The CDR3 is made up of 14 amino acids.

In its sample, this clonotype was seen many times. This chain links TRBV20-1 with TRBJ2-7; D possibly corresponds to TRBD2 (6 bases). Trimming removed 7 bases from V and 1 base from J, with 17 bases in between. CDR3 length: 14 residues. CDR1 and CDR2 from the germline V gene are DFQATT and SNEGSKA (reference sequence). CDR3 bases: TGCAGTGTAACTGGAGCGGGCTATTCCTACGAGCAGTACTTC. Its protein is CSVTGAGYSYEQYF.

This clonotype was recorded many times. This chain uses TRBV6-1 with TRBJ1-2; D is undetermined. Germline lookup yields CDR1 MNHNS and CDR2 SASEGT. The CDR3 is 13 amino acids. Trimming removed 0 bases from V and 4 bases from J, with 6 bases in between. CDR3 nucleotide sequence: TGTGCCAGCAGTGAAGCAGGTTTCTATGGCTACACCTTC. Translating it yields CASSEAGFYGYTF.

This clonotype was seen many times. The V and J genes are TRBV12-3 or TRBV12-4 and TRBJ2-7; possibly TRBD2 for D (6 bases). There are 14 residues in the CDR3. Trimming removed 5 bases from V and 6 bases from J, with 17 bases in between. The DNA for the CDR3 is TGTGCCAGCAGTCTGGGAGGCTATGGCGGCGAGCAGTACTTC. Translating it yields CASSLGGYGGEQYF.

This clonotype has a handful of counts. The rearrangement joins TRBV4-3 to TRBJ2-3; maybe TRBD1 (5 bases). The V end was cut by 0 bases, the J end by 4 bases, with 11 bases between. CDR1 is LGHNA and CDR2 is YSLEER in the germline V gene. The CDR3 totals 15 residues. The CDR3 DNA is TGCGCCAGCAGCCAAGAAGAACAAGGGGCAGATACGCAGTATTTT. It codes for CASSQEEQGADTQYF.

The chain carries TRBV12-3 or TRBV12-4 and TRBJ1-2; D is unresolved. The CDR3 extends over 15 amino acids. V was shortened by 3 bases and J by 0 bases, with 11 bases between the two germline ends. DNA of the CDR3: TGTGCCAGCAGTTTTGGAGGGCTTCCTAACTATGGCTACACCTTC. This gives the protein CASSFGGLPNYGYTF.

This clonotype occurred many times. The CDR3 DNA sequence: TGTGCCTGGAACCGGGACTTACAAGAGACCCAGTACTTC. This gives the protein CAWNRDLQETQYF. This chain uses TRBV30 with TRBJ2-5; weak D call: TRBD2 (6 bases). The CDR3 extends over 13 amino acids. Trimming cost V 4 bases and J 2 bases, with 11 bases left between them. The germline CDR1 and CDR2 sequences are GTSNPN and SVGIG (reference sequence).

This clonotype was seen at least ten times. The CDR3 coding sequence is TGTGCCAGCAGCACTACAGGGGTCGAGCAGTACTTC. This gives the protein CASSTTGVEQYF. The chain joins TRBV2 to TRBJ2-7, with 7 bases that match TRBD1. With 6 bases clipped from V and 6 bases from J, the junction kept 5 bases outside the gene matches. CDR1 is SNHLY and CDR2 is FYNNEI in the germline V gene. This CDR3 has 12 residues.

Concerning this clonotype: A much larger clone differs from this one at a single base, so this may be a read error. The CDR3 coding sequence is TGTGCCAGCTCACCACTACTGACCTCTGAGGCCAACGTCCTGACTTTC. Encoded protein: CASSPLLTSEANVLTF. The chain recombines TRBV18 with TRBJ2-6; no clear D. CDR3 length equals 16 residues. Germline V lookup: CDR1 KGHSH, CDR2 LQKENI.

In its sample, this clonotype was seen many times. The rearrangement uses TRBV28 and TRBJ2-7, with 12 bases that match TRBD2. Germline assignment: CDR1 MDHEN and CDR2 SYDVKM. The junction had 7 bases not matched to a gene; V was cut back by 3 bases and J by 4 bases. This CDR3 has 16 amino acids. The CDR3 coding sequence is TGTGCCAGCAGTTTCTCCCTAGCGGGAGGGAAGTACGAGCAGTACTTC. The encoded protein is CASSFSLAGGKYEQYF.

This clonotype has a count of ten or more. The chain recombines TRBV2 with TRBJ2-3; TRBD2 aligns across 8 bases. The CDR3 sequence is 14 residues long. The trim removed 7 bases at V and 0 bases at J, leaving 3 bases unmatched. Germline CDR1 reads SNHLY; CDR2 reads FYNNEI. CDR3 sequence reads: CASTSGGSTDTQYF. The CDR3 bases are TGTGCCAGCACCAGCGGGGGAAGCACAGATACGCAGTATTTT.

This clonotype was recorded at least ten times. This chain uses TRBV5-1 with TRBJ1-3; 7 bases fit TRBD1. The CDR3 sequence is 15 residues long. Germline CDR1 SGHRS, CDR2 YFSETQ. The V gene end was trimmed by 4 bases and the J gene end by 0 bases; junction bases not matched to a gene: 4. This CDR3 is CASSVGQHSGNTIYF. In DNA form, the CDR3 reads TGCGCCAGCAGCGTGGGACAGCACTCTGGAAACACCATATATTTT.

This clonotype was detected a few times. A clone one base away is much larger, so this may be a read error. CDR3 region: CASSRDRNYGYTF. The CDR3 DNA is TGTGCCAGCAGCCGGGACAGGAACTATGGCTACACCTTC. The chain links TRBV5-5 to TRBJ1-2; TRBD1 aligns across 8 bases. This CDR3 has 13 residues. V lost 4 bases to trimming and J lost 2 bases; unmatched junction nucleotides: 1. Germline V gene data show CDR1 as SGHKS and CDR2 as YYEKEE (reference sequence).

Many counts were recorded for this clonotype. The gene calls are TRBV2 and TRBJ2-5; 9 bases are shared with TRBD1. The CDR3 is 13 amino acids. The V and J ends lost 6 bases and 1 base, in that order; junction bases with no gene match: 0. The germline V gene encodes CDR1 SNHLY and CDR2 FYNNEI. The CDR3 DNA reads as TGTGCCAGCAGGGACAGGGGCCAAGAGACCCAGTACTTC. Its translation is CASRDRGQETQYF.

V is TRBV7-9 and J is TRBJ1-4; possible D gene TRBD1, 6 bases. This CDR3 is 14 amino acids long. The V gene's germline CDR1 is SEHNR and CDR2 FQNEAQ (reference sequence). Trimming left V 5 bases short and J 3 bases short, with 10 bases between. The DNA of the CDR3 is TGTGCCAGCAGCCAGACAGGATCTAATGAAAAACTGTTTTTT. Protein product: CASSQTGSNEKLFF.

In its sample, this clonotype was seen many times. The chain is built from TRBV6-5 and TRBJ2-5; D call uncertain. Trimming cost V 6 bases and J 1 base, with 6 bases left between them. The germline V gene has CDR1 MNHEY and CDR2 SVGAGI. The CDR3 runs to 12 residues. CDR3 DNA: TGTGCCAGCAGGGATACCCAAGAGACCCAGTACTTC. Protein sequence: CASRDTQETQYF.

This clonotype was picked up many times. The chain carries TRBV15 and TRBJ2-2; D ambiguous. The CDR3 is 14 residues long. Germline assignment: CDR1 LNHNV and CDR2 YYDKDF (reference sequence). Trimming removed 0 bases from V and 6 bases from J, with 8 bases in between. DNA of the CDR3: TGTGCCACCAGCAGAGATAGGCTATCCGGGGAGCTGTTTTTT. This encodes CATSRDRLSGELFF. Full variable domain (outside the CDR3, taken from reference TRBV15 and TRBJ2-2): DAMVIQNPRYQVTQFGKPVTLSCSQTLNHNVMYWYQQKSSQAPKLLFHYYDKDFNNEADTPDNFQSRRPNTSFCFLDIRSPGLGDTAMYLCATSRDRLSGELFFGEGSRLTVL.

This clonotype came up many times. The J gene is TRBJ2-7, the V gene TRBV4-3; the D call may be TRBD1 or TRBD2 (6 bases each). The CDR3 consists of 14 residues. Trimming removed 0 bases from V and 6 bases from J, with 12 bases in between. Germline CDR1 reads LGHNA; CDR2 reads YSLEER. The CDR3 loop reads CASSQDPGGGEQYF. In nucleotides, the CDR3 is TGCGCCAGCAGCCAAGATCCCGGGGGCGGCGAGCAGTACTTC.

This clonotype has ten or more counts. The CDR3: CASSGKDTQYF. The CDR3 nucleotides read TGTGCCAGCAGTGGGAAGGATACGCAGTATTTT. The chain carries TRBV2 and TRBJ2-3; D is undetermined. The CDR3 covers 11 residues. CDR1 is SNHLY, CDR2 FYNNEI, per germline. Trimming left V 4 bases short and J 6 bases short, with 5 bases between.

The V call is TRBV2, the J call TRBJ1-4; TRBD1 is a possible D gene (6 bases). Germline-derived CDR1 and CDR2 are SNHLY and FYNNEI. The CDR3 loop spans 13 amino acids. The V and J ends lost 4 bases and 8 bases respectively, with 11 bases between them. For the CDR3, the DNA is TGTGCCAGCAGTGGACAGGACCGCGAAAAACTGTTTTTT. It yields the protein CASSGQDREKLFF. The variable domain in full, with the rest retrieved from reference TRBV2 and TRBJ1-4, is EPEVTQTPSHQVTQMGQEVILRCVPISNHLYFYWYRQILGQKVEFLVSFYNNEISEKSEIFDDQFSVERPDGSNFTLKIRSTKLEDSAMYFCASSGQDREKLFFGSGTQLSVL.

This clonotype was seen ten or more times. The rearrangement links TRBV7-2 to TRBJ2-3; 9 bases are shared with TRBD2. Trimming at V came to 1 base and at J to 8 bases, leaving 4 bases not matched to a gene. Germline lookup yields CDR1 SGHTA and CDR2 FQGNSA. The CDR3 is made up of 14 amino acids. The CDR3 bases are TGTGCCAGCAGCTTAGGATCTAGCGGGGTTACGCAGTATTTT. This encodes CASSLGSSGVTQYF.

This clonotype was counted at least ten times. V and J are TRBV28 and TRBJ2-5; either TRBD1 or TRBD2 may supply D (6 bases each). Germline V CDR1 and CDR2: MDHEN, SYDVKM. CDR3 length: 16 amino acids. Trimming removed 1 base at V and 4 bases at J, with 16 bases between. CDR3 loop: CASSLFGRGQVETQYF. The CDR3 DNA follows: TGTGCCAGCAGTTTATTCGGCCGGGGGCAGGTAGAGACCCAGTACTTC.

In this sample, this clonotype turned up many times. This chain uses TRBV30 with TRBJ1-4; D unclear. This CDR3 is 12 amino acids long. Trimming removed 3 bases from V and 8 bases from J, with 10 bases in between. Germline CDR1 GTSNPN, CDR2 SVGIG (reference sequence). The chain's CDR3 is CAWSVPAEKLFF. DNA for the CDR3: TGTGCCTGGAGCGTCCCAGCGGAAAAACTGTTTTTT.

This clonotype was found many times. V and J are TRBV7-2 and TRBJ2-1, with D hard to call. Trimming removed 5 bases at V and 9 bases at J, with 11 bases between. Germline CDR1 and CDR2: SGHTA and FQGNSA. The CDR3 consists of 12 residues. Written as DNA, the CDR3 is TGTGCCAGCAGCCCTACGGCGGTTGAGCAGTTCTTC. Residues: CASSPTAVEQFF.